This T cell receptor (beta chain) was identified during a study of early T cells in non-severe SARS-CoV-2 infection. The CDR3 totals 15 residues. V gave up 0 bases and J gave up 2 bases, with 6 bases separating them. Germline values: CDR1 SGDLS, CDR2 YYNGEE. Of note for this clonotype: Its antigen is as yet unknown.

Separate cDNA molecules each had unique molecular identifiers attached to them. TCRdb re-derived calls from the 5' RACE reads in MiXCR, one entry per CDR3 protein. The top ten clones hold around 5% of a sample with 30,000 to 35,000 distinct CDR3 sequences, about 5.7% of them seen once. The study's findings and limits: Clonotype matching in VDJdb favored anti-spike CD8 responses and did not capture private and CD4 specificities.

The sequencing input was whole blood. This TCR was recovered from an adult who was a healthcare worker with PCR-confirmed SARS-CoV-2 infection or an uninfected control (not recorded which). This rearrangement joins TRBV9 to TRBJ2-6, with D unresolved. DNA for the CDR3: TGTGCCAGCAGCGTAGCGGGCGCTGGGGCCAACGTCCTGACTTTC. Translated: CASSVAGAGANVLTF.